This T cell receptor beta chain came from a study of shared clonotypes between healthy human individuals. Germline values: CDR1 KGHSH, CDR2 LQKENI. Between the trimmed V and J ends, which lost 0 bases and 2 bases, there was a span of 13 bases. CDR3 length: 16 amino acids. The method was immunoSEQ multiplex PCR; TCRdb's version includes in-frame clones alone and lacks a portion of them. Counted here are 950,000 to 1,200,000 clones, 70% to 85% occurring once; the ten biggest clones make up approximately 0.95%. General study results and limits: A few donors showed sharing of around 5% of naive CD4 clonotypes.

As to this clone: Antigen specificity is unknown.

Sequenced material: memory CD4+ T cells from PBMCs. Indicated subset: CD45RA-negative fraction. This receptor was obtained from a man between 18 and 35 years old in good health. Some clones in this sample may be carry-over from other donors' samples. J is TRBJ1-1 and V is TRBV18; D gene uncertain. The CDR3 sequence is CASSPPSVQINTEAFF. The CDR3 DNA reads TGTGCCAGCTCACCACCGAGTGTCCAGATAAACACTGAAGCTTTCTTT. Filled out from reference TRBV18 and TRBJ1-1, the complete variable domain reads NAGVMQNPRHLVRRRGQEARLRCSPMKGHSHVYWYRQLPEEGLKFMVYLQKENIIDESGMPKERFSAEFPKEGPSILRIQQVVRGDSAAYFCASSPPSVQINTEAFFGQGTRLTVV.